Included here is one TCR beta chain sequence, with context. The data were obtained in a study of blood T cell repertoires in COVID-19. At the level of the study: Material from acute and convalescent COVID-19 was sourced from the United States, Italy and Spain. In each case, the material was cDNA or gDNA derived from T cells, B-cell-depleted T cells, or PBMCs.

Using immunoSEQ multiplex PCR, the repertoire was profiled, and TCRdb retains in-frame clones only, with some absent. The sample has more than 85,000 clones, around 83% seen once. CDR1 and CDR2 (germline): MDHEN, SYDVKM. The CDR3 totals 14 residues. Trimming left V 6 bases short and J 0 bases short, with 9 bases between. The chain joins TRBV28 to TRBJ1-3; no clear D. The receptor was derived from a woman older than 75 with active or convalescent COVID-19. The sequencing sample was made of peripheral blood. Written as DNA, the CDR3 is TGTGCCAGCAGCTTTTATAGCTCTGGAAACACCATATATTTT. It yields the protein CASSFYSSGNTIYF.